Listed below are T cell receptor beta chains from one sample, sequenced in a study of T-cell memory formation after mild COVID-19. In TCRdb, the 5' RACE reads were re-called with MiXCR into one record per CDR3 protein. The sample yields 280,000 or so distinct CDR3 sequences, approximately 18% seen once. Sample: PBMCs or a T cell subset sorted from them (not recorded which). These receptors all stem from a man between 18 and 35 years old who had mild COVID-19 (a few samples of this study predate the infection). Cell type and time point are not known. Each CDR3 is given with its conserved first and last residue. Each record gives: V gene, clone size, J gene, D gene, CDR3 DNA, CDR3 protein. D genes are given only for firm matches. The size field is filled for only some rows; it gives once, few, many or a size class.

TRBV20-1	few	TRBJ2-5	TRBD2	TGCAGTGCTAGATCTGGGCGGGGGGAATTGTTGCACTTC	CSARSGRGELLHF
TRBV7-2	NA	TRBJ2-4	NA	TGTGCCAGCAGCTTAAGGAAAGGAGCCAAAAACATTCAGTACTTC	CASSLRKGAKNIQYF
TRBV27	once	TRBJ2-7	NA	TGTGCCAGCAGTTTTCTGGCAGGGGAGAGTGAGCAGTACTTC	CASSFLAGESEQYF
TRBV20-1	many	TRBJ1-3	NA	TGCAGTACCCCCGAAGACACCATATATTTT	CSTPEDTIYF
TRBV18	many	TRBJ2-5	TRBD2	TGTGCCAGCTCACCGAAGGCCTACGTGGTAGCGGGGAAAGAGACCCAGTACTTC	CASSPKAYVVAGKETQYF
TRBV20-1	NA	TRBJ2-4	TRBD1	TGCAGTGCTAGAGATCTAAACAGGGGGGAGACTATTACCAAAAACATTCAGTACTTC	CSARDLNRGETITKNIQYF
TRBV7-9	NA	TRBJ1-4	NA	TGTGCCAGCAGCGCGGAGTATAAAAAACTGTTTTTT	CASSAEYKKLFF
TRBV6-5	NA	TRBJ2-1	NA	TGTGCCAGCAGTTACTTCGGGACACCCAATGAGCAGTTCTTC	CASSYFGTPNEQFF
TRBV29-1	NA	TRBJ1-2	TRBD1	TGCAGCGCGCAGAAGTCAGGGGGCAGAGTGGGCTACACCTTC	CSAQKSGGRVGYTF
TRBV29-1	few	TRBJ2-3	TRBD1	TGCAGCGGACGGGACAGACAAAGGAATACGCAGTATTTT	CSGRDRQRNTQYF
TRBV2	few	TRBJ2-2	NA	TGTGCCAGCAGGGTAGGGAACACCGGGGAGCTGTTTTTT	CASRVGNTGELFF
TRBV4-3	few	TRBJ2-7	NA	TGCGCCAGCAGCCATACAGCAGGTTCAGAGCAGTACTTC	CASSHTAGSEQYF
TRBV27	few	TRBJ2-3	NA	TGTGCCAGCAGTTTGTTACAGGGAGATACGCAGTATTTT	CASSLLQGDTQYF
TRBV12-3/TRBV12-4	NA	TRBJ1-5	TRBD1	TGTGCCAGCAAGTTTGAGGGACAGGGACGCAATCAGCCCCAGCATTTT	CASKFEGQGRNQPQHF
TRBV5-4	few	TRBJ2-7	NA	TGTGCCAGCAGCTTGTGGAGCTCCTACGAGCAGTACTTC	CASSLWSSYEQYF
TRBV5-5	NA	TRBJ2-5	NA	TGTGCCAGCAGCTTGCTGCTTAGGGGCCAAGAGACCCAGTACTTC	CASSLLLRGQETQYF
TRBV18	NA	TRBJ2-7	NA	TGTGCCAGCTCACCCACTCGTTTCGGCGAGCAGTACTTC	CASSPTRFGEQYF